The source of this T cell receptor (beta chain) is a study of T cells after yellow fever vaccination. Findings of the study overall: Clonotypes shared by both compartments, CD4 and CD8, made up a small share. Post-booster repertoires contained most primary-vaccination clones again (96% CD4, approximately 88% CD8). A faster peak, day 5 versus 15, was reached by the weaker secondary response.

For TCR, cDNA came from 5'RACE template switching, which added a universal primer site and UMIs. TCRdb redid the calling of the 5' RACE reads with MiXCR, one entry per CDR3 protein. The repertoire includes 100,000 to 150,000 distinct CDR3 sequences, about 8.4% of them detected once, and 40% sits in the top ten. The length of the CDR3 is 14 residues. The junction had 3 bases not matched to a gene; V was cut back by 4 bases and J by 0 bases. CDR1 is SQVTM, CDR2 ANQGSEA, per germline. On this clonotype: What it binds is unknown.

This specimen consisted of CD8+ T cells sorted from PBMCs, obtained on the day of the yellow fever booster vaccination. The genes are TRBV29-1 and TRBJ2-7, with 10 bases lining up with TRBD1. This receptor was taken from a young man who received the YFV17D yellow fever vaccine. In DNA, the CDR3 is TGCAGCGTTGCCGGGACAGGGGACTCCTACGAGCAGTACTTC. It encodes CSVAGTGDSYEQYF.